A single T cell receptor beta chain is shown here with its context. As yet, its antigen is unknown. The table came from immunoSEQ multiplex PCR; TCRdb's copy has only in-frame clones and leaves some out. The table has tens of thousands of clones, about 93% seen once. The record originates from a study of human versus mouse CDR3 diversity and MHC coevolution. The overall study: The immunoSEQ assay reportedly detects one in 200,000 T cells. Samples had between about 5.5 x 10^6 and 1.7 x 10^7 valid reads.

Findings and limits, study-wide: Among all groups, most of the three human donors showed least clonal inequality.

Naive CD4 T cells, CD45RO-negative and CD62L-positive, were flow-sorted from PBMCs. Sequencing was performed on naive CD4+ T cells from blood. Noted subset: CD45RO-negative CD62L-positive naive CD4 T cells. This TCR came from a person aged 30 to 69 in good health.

The CDR3 region has the DNA TGCGCCAGCAGCTTGGCCCACCTCACGGGAGACACCATATATTTT. Amino acid sequence: CASSLAHLTGDTIYF. The rearrangement uses TRBV5-1 and TRBJ1-3; D gene ambiguous. The CDR3 sequence is 15 residues long. Per germline, CDR1 SGHRS and CDR2 YFSETQ. The V end lost 0 bases, the J end lost 8 bases, and 15 bases lay between the germline ends. Full variable domain (outside the CDR3, taken from reference TRBV5-1 and TRBJ1-3): KAGVTQTPRYLIKTRGQQVTLSCSPISGHRSVSWYQQTPGQGLQFLFEYFSETQRNKGNFPGRFSGRQFSNSRSEMNVSTLELGDSALYLCASSLAHLTGDTIYFGEGSWLTVV.